Below are 14 T cell receptor beta chains sequenced from a single sample in a study of blood T cell repertoires in COVID-19. Sequenced by immunoSEQ multiplex PCR; TCRdb stores in-frame clones only, minus some. The profile shows under 170,000 clones, roughly 82% of them singletons. The sequencing sample was made of peripheral blood. The receptors originated from a man in his 70s with acute or convalescent COVID-19.

This clone was detected a few times. The chain uses TRBV4-1 and TRBJ1-5; tentatively, D is TRBD1 (6 bases). The CDR3 totals 15 residues. Looked up from germline, CDR1 is MGHRA and CDR2 is YSYEKL. The V end was cut by 0 bases, the J end by 5 bases, with 11 bases between. The CDR3 bases are TGCGCCAGCAGCCAAGATCAAGGGGGTCATCAGCCCCAGCATTTT. Its translation: CASSQDQGGHQPQHF.

J is TRBJ2-5 and V is TRBV7-3; maybe TRBD1 (5 bases). CDR3 length equals 15 residues. Germline CDR1 SGHTA, CDR2 FQGTGA. V lost 5 bases to trimming and J lost 0 bases, with 13 bases between them. The CDR3 nucleotides read TGTGCCAGCAGCCCGTTGGGGCAGAACCAAGAGACCCAGTACTTC. Encoded protein: CASSPLGQNQETQYF.

The V gene is TRBV11-2, the J gene TRBJ2-1; D is perhaps TRBD2 (5 bases). Trimming removed 5 bases at V and 7 bases at J, with 18 bases between. CDR1 and CDR2 from the germline V gene are SGHAT and FQNNGV. CDR3 length equals 15 residues. CDR3 DNA sequence: TGTGCCAGCAGCCCCGTTCGAGGGCCCCGGAATGAGCAGTTCTTC. It codes for CASSPVRGPRNEQFF.

This chain joins TRBV11-2 and TRBJ1-6, with a possible D match to TRBD1 (6 bases). The V end lost 2 bases, the J end lost 4 bases, and 18 bases lay between the germline ends. This CDR3 has 18 residues. Per germline, CDR1 SGHAT and CDR2 FQNNGV. The DNA for the CDR3 is TGTGCCAGCAGCTTACCTCTGGGGGGGCGCAAATATAATTCACCCCTCCACTTT. Protein: CASSLPLGGRKYNSPLHF.

V and J are TRBV27 and TRBJ2-3, with 9 bases lining up with TRBD2. Germline CDR1 MNHEY, CDR2 SMNVEV (reference sequence). V lost 3 bases to trimming and J lost 7 bases; unmatched junction nucleotides: 11. This CDR3 region has 16 residues. The CDR3 nucleotides read TGTGCCAGCAGTTTTTTGGCGCGGGGGGGCGTAAATACGCAGTATTTT. Translated: CASSFLARGGVNTQYF.

This clone has a single count. This chain connects TRBV5-1 to TRBJ2-5, with TRBD1 matching 7 bases. Per germline, CDR1 SGHRS and CDR2 YFSETQ. After removal of 1 base from V and 5 bases from J, the junction contained 8 bases not matched to a gene. This CDR3 contains 15 residues. This CDR3 reads CASSLQTGTVETQYF. The DNA for the CDR3 is TGCGCCAGCAGCTTGCAAACCGGGACAGTGGAGACCCAGTACTTC.

This chain connects TRBV9 to TRBJ1-3; 10 nucleotides agree with TRBD1. This CDR3 has 15 residues. The junction had 3 bases not matched to a gene; V was cut back by 2 bases and J by 4 bases. The germline V gene encodes CDR1 SGDLS and CDR2 YYNGEE. In DNA form, the CDR3 reads TGTGCCAGCAGCGTGGGACAGGGGATAGGAAACACCATATATTTT. This gives the protein CASSVGQGIGNTIYF.

The V call is TRBV29-1, the J call TRBJ2-2, with a weak D call TRBD2 (5 bases). V was clipped by 4 bases and J by 5 bases, with 11 bases between them. CDR3 length: 13 amino acids. CDR1 is SQVTM, CDR2 ANQGSEA, per germline. The CDR3 protein is CSVARPGTGELFF. Here the CDR3 DNA reads TGCAGCGTTGCCCGTCCGGGGACCGGGGAGCTGTTTTTT.

This chain joins TRBV7-9 and TRBJ2-5, with 7 bases that match TRBD1. The V segment lost 6 bases and the J segment 2 bases; nucleotides outside the gene matches: 6. The V gene's germline CDR1 is SEHNR and CDR2 FQNEAQ (reference sequence). CDR3 length: 14 amino acids. The CDR3 here is CASREGTVQETQYF. CDR3 in DNA: TGTGCCAGCAGAGAGGGGACAGTACAAGAGACCCAGTACTTC.

This chain uses TRBV5-1 with TRBJ2-2; 7 nucleotides agree with TRBD2. CDR3 size: 15 residues. Germline loops: CDR1 SGHRS, CDR2 YFSETQ. The junction had 4 bases not matched to a gene; V was cut back by 2 bases and J by 3 bases. CDR3 amino acids: CASSFAAGDTGELFF. The CDR3, as DNA: TGCGCCAGCAGCTTTGCGGCGGGAGACACCGGGGAGCTGTTTTTT.

For this clone: Other DNA sequences within the sample encode an identical CDR3. V and J are TRBV6-5 and TRBJ2-3, with 7 bases fitting TRBD2. Germline CDR1 is MNHEY and CDR2 is SVGAGI. This CDR3 is 15 amino acids long. V dropped 5 bases and J dropped 3; count of bases not matched to a gene: 8. The DNA for the CDR3 is TGTGCCAGCAGTCCAAGCGGGATTGAGACAGATACGCAGTATTTT. Protein: CASSPSGIETDTQYF.

The chain employs TRBV6-5 and TRBJ2-5; tentative D call: TRBD1 (5 bases). CDR3 size: 15 residues. The V end lost 7 bases, the J end lost 3 bases, and 18 bases lay between the germline ends. Germline assignment: CDR1 MNHEY and CDR2 SVGAGI. The CDR3 region has the DNA TGTGCCAGCACCTTAATGAGGCAGGGCGAAGAGACCCAGTACTTC. It codes for CASTLMRQGEETQYF.

This clone was recorded many times. V usage is TRBV4-1 and J usage is TRBJ2-7, with 10 bases matching TRBD1. The CDR3 runs 16 residues. From germline, CDR1 is MGHRA and CDR2 YSYEKL. After removal of 3 bases from V and 1 base from J, the junction contained 6 bases not matched to a gene. The CDR3 sequence is CASSQSQGQGSYEQYF. The CDR3 DNA is TGCGCCAGCAGCCAGAGTCAGGGACAGGGGTCCTACGAGCAGTACTTC.

The chain combines TRBV19 with TRBJ2-2; 7 positions agree with TRBD2. The CDR3 contains 13 residues. Per germline, CDR1 LNHDA and CDR2 SQIVND (reference sequence). Losses at the gene ends were 10 bases for V and 4 bases for J; bases not matched to a gene: 6. The CDR3 spells CAMGGGPTGELFF. CDR3 nucleotide sequence: TGTGCCATGGGGGGGGGACCCACCGGGGAGCTGTTTTTT.